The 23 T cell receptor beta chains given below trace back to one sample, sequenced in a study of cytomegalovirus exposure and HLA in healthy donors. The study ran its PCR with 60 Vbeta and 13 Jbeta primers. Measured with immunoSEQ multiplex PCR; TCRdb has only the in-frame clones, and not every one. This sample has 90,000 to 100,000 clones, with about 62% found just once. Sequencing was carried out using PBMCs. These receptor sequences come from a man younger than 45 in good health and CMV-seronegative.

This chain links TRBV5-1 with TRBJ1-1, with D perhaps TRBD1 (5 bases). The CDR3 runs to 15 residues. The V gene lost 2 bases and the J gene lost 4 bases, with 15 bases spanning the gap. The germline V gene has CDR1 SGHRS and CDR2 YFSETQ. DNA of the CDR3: TGCGCCAGCAGCTTTTCGGATGGGGGGAGCACTGAAGCTTTCTTT. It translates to CASSFSDGGSTEAFF.

CDR3 residues: CASSPTSGSYREQFF. CDR3 bases: TGTGCCAGCAGCCCGACTAGCGGGAGTTATCGGGAGCAGTTCTTC. The V gene is TRBV7-2, the J gene TRBJ2-1, with 12 bases aligning to TRBD2. Germline CDR1 is SGHTA and CDR2 is FQGNSA. J lost 10 bases, V lost 5 bases, and 9 bases had no gene match. The length of the CDR3 is 15 residues.

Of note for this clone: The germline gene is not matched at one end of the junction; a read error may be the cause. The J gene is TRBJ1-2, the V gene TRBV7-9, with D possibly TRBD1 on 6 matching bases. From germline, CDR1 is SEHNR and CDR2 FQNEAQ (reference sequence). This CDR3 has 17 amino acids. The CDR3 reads CSSSQTTGPLLNYGYTF. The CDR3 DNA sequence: TGTTCCAGCAGCCAGACGACAGGCCCTTTGCTCAACTATGGCTACACCTTC. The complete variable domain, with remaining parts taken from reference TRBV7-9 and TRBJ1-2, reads DTGVSQNPRHKITKRGQNVTFRCDPISEHNRLYWYRQTLGQGPEFLTYFQNEAQLEKSRLLSDRFSAERPKGSFSTLEIQRTEQGDSAMYLCSSSQTTGPLLNYGYTFGSGTRLTVV.

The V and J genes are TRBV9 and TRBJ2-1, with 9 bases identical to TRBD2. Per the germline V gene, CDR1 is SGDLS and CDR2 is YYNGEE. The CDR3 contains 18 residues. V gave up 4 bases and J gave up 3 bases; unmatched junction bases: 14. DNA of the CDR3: TGTGCCAGCAGCCTCAGCCGGTCGAAGACTAGCGGCTACAATGAGCAGTTCTTC. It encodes CASSLSRSKTSGYNEQFF.

For the CDR3, the DNA is TGTGCCAGCAGTTTAAAATCAGGGGTCACCGGGGAGCTGTTTTTT. It encodes CASSLKSGVTGELFF. This chain connects TRBV27 to TRBJ2-2; maybe TRBD1 (6 bases). Per germline, CDR1 MNHEY and CDR2 SMNVEV (reference sequence). The CDR3 length is 15 residues. Trimming left V 2 bases short and J 4 bases short, with 11 bases between.

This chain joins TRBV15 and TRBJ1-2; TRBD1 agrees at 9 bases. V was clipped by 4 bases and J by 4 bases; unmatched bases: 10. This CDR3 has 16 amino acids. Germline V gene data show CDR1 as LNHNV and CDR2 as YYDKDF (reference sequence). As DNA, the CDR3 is TGTGCCACCAGCAACGACCGGGACAGGGTGGGCTATGGCTACACCTTC. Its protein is CATSNDRDRVGYGYTF. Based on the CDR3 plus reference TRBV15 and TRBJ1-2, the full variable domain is DAMVIQNPRYQVTQFGKPVTLSCSQTLNHNVMYWYQQKSSQAPKLLFHYYDKDFNNEADTPDNFQSRRPNTSFCFLDIRSPGLGDTAMYLCATSNDRDRVGYGYTFGSGTRLTVV.

CDR3 in amino acids: CASSFAGYEQYF. CDR3 DNA sequence: TGTGCCAGCAGCTTTGCCGGCTACGAGCAGTACTTC. The chain recombines TRBV5-6 with TRBJ2-7; unclear D gene. V lost 2 bases and J 3 bases, leaving 6 bases between the germline ends. Germline V lookup: CDR1 SGHDT, CDR2 YYEEEE. The CDR3 runs to 12 residues. Using reference TRBV5-6 and TRBJ2-7 for the parts outside the CDR3, the full variable domain is DAGVTQSPTHLIKTRGQQVTLRCSPKSGHDTVSWYQQALGQGPQFIFQYYEEEERQRGNFPDRFSGHQFPNYSSELNVNALLLGDSALYLCASSFAGYEQYFGPGTRLTVT.

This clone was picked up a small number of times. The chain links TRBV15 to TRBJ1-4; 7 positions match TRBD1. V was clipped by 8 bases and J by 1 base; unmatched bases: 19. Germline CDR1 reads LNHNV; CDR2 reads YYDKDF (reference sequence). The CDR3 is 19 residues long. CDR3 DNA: TGTGCCACCGGTCTACAGGGGAGGTTTGGTATAGGAACTAATGAAAAACTGTTTTTT. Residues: CATGLQGRFGIGTNEKLFF.

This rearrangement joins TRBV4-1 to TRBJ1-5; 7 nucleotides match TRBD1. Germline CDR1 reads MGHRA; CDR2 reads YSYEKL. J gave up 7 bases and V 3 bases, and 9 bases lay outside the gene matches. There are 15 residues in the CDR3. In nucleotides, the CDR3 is TGCGCCAGCAGCCACCCTCAGGGGGATCGACAGCCCCAGCATTTT. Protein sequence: CASSHPQGDRQPQHF.

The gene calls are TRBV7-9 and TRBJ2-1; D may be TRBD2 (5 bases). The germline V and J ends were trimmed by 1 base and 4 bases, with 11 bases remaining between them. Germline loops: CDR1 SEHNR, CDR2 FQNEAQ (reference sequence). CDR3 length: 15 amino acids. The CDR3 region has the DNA TGTGCCAGCAGCTTAGGAGGGCCAGTTTACAATGAGCAGTTCTTC. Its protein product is CASSLGGPVYNEQFF. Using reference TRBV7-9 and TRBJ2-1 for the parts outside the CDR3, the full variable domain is DTGVSQNPRHKITKRGQNVTFRCDPISEHNRLYWYRQTLGQGPEFLTYFQNEAQLEKSRLLSDRFSAERPKGSFSTLEIQRTEQGDSAMYLCASSLGGPVYNEQFFGPGTRLTVL.

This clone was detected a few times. CDR3 sequence reads: CASSSLNPRVMNTEAFF. In nucleotides, the CDR3 is TGTGCCAGCAGCTCGTTAAACCCCAGGGTTATGAACACTGAAGCTTTCTTT. The V gene is TRBV7-3, the J gene TRBJ1-1; maybe TRBD1 (5 bases). V was cut by 4 bases and J by 0 bases, with 18 bases left in between. CDR3 size: 17 residues. The V gene's germline CDR1 is SGHTA and CDR2 FQGTGA. Full variable domain (rest looked up from reference TRBV7-3 and TRBJ1-1): GAGVSQTPSNKVTEKGKYVELRCDPISGHTALYWYRQSLGQGPEFLIYFQGTGAADDSGLPNDRFFAVRPEGSVSTLKIQRTERGDSAVYLCASSSLNPRVMNTEAFFGQGTRLTVV.

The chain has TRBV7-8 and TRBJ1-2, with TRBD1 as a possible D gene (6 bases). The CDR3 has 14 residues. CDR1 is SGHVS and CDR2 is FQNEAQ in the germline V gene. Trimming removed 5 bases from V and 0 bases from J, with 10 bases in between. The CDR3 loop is CASSRTAPNYGYTF. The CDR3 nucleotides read TGTGCCAGCAGCCGGACAGCCCCTAACTATGGCTACACCTTC.

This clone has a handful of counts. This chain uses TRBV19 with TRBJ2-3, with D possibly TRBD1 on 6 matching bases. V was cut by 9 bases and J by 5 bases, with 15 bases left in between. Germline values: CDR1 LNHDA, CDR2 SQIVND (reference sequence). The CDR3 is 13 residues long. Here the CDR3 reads CASHNRVGDTQYF. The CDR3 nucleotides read TGTGCCAGCCATAACAGGGTTGGAGATACGCAGTATTTT.

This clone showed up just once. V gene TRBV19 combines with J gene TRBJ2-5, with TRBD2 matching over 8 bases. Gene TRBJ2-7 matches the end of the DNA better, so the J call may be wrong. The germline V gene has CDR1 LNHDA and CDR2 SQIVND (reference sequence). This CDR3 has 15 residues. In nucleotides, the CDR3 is TGTGCCAGTAGTATAGGCGGGAGGACCTCCTACGAGCAGTACTTC. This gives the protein CASSIGGRTSYEQYF.

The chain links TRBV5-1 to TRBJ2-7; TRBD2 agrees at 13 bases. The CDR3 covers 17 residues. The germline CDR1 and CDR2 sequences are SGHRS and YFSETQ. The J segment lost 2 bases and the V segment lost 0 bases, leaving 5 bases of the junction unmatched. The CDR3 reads CASSLGLAGGPPYEQYF. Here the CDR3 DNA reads TGCGCCAGCAGCTTGGGACTAGCGGGAGGCCCTCCCTACGAGCAGTACTTC.

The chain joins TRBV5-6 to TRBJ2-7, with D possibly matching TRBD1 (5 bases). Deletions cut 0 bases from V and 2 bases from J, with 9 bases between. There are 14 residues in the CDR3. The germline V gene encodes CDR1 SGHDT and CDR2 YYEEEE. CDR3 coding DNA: TGTGCCAGCAGCTTGGCAGGGCAGACCTACGAGCAGTACTTC. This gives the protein CASSLAGQTYEQYF.

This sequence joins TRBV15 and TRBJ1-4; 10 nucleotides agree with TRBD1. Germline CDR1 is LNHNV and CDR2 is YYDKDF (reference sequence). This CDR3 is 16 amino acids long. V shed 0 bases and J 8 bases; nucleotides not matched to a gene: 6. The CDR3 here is CATSRDHRTGGEKLFF. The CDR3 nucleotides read TGTGCCACCAGCAGAGATCATCGGACAGGGGGGGAAAAACTGTTTTTT.

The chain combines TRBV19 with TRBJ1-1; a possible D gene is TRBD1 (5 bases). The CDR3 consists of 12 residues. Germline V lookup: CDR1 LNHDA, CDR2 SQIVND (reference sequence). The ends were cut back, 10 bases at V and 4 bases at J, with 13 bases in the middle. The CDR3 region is CATKDRITEAFF. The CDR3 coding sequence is TGTGCCACCAAAGACAGAATCACTGAAGCTTTCTTT.

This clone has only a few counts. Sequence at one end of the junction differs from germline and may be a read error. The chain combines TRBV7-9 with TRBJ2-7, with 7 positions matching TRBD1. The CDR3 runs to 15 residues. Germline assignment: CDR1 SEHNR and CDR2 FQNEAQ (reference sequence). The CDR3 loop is CSSSATRGQLYEQYF. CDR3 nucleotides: TGTTCCAGCAGCGCAACGAGGGGACAGCTTTACGAGCAGTACTTC.

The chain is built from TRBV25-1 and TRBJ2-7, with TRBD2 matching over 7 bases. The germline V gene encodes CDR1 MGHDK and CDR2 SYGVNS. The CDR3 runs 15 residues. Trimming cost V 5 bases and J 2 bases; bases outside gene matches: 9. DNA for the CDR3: TGTGCCAGCAGTCCGCAAGGGAGGGGAACCTACGAGCAGTACTTC. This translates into CASSPQGRGTYEQYF.

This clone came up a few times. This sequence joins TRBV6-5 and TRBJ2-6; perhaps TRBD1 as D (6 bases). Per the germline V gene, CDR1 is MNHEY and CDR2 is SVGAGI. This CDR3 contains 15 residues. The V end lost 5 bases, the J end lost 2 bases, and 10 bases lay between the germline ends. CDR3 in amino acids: CASSLRGAGANVLTF. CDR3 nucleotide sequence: TGTGCCAGCAGTCTCAGGGGCGCTGGGGCCAACGTCCTGACTTTC.

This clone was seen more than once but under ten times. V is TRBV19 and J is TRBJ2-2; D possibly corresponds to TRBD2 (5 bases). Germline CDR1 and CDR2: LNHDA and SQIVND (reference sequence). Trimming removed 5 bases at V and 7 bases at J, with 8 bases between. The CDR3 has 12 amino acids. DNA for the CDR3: TGTGCCAGTAGTGCGGAGGTCGGGGAGCTGTTTTTT. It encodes CASSAEVGELFF.

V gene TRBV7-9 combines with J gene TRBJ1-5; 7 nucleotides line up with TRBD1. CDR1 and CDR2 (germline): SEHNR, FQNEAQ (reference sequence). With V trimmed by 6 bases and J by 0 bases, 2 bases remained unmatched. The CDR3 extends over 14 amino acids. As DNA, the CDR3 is TGTGCCAGCAGTCGGACAGGTAGCAATCAGCCCCAGCATTTT. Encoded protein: CASSRTGSNQPQHF.